This T cell receptor beta chain was found in a study of OX40 agonist ivuxolimab in advanced cancers. The wider study: Previous treatment with anti-PD-1, anti-PD-L1 or anti-CTLA-4 therapy was allowed; 30% to 50% had received some.

CDR1 and CDR2 (germline): LGHNA, YNFKEQ. CDR3 length equals 13 residues. Trimming stripped 0 bases from V and 5 bases from J, with 4 bases between. Overall study findings and caveats: Low normalized clonal expansion also occurred in some nonresponding patients. Relatively little clonal expansion, among the lowest observed, appeared in partial responders at 0.1-3.0 mg/kg.

The table came from immunoSEQ multiplex PCR; TCRdb's copy has only in-frame clones and leaves some out. The table includes 65,000 to 80,000 clones, 80% to 90% detected once. This clone was detected a few times. Its antigen is unknown. The sample here was CD4+ or CD8+ T cells sorted from blood, taken in a trial of the OX40 agonist ivuxolimab. The receptor's source is an adult with an advanced solid tumor such as melanoma, head and neck, liver or kidney cancer. V usage is TRBV4-2 and J usage is TRBJ1-4, with unresolved D. CDR3 sequence reads: CASSQDRNEKLFF. The CDR3 nucleotides are TGTGCCAGCAGCCAAGACAGAAATGAAAAACTGTTTTTT.